The clone carrying this T cell receptor (beta chain) was observed a few times. Its cognate antigen is unknown. Then a second PCR, running about 6 to 12 cycles, was carried out with a sample-barcoded 5' primer and a J-beta primer mix. MiXCR, run by TCRdb on the 5' RACE reads, gives a single entry per CDR3 protein. The table has about 2 million distinct CDR3 sequences, roughly 52% seen once. Researchers isolated at least 6 million PBMCs per sample. The source of the sample is a study of blood T cells in healthy people across ages. Study conclusions and caveats: Expanded clonotype shifts may have been confounded, as the donors had an unknown CMV status.

The CDR3 contains 15 residues. Germline CDR1 and CDR2: LGHNA and YSLEER. The ends were cut back, 1 base at V and 8 bases at J, with 15 bases in the middle. This sequence originates from a woman in her forties in good health. Source material: blood. The chain links TRBV4-3 to TRBJ2-1; D possibly corresponds to TRBD2 (6 bases). In DNA, the CDR3 is TGCGCCAGCAGCCAAGCTGGAGGGCTAATTGATGAGCAGTTCTTC. Its translation: CASSQAGGLIDEQFF.